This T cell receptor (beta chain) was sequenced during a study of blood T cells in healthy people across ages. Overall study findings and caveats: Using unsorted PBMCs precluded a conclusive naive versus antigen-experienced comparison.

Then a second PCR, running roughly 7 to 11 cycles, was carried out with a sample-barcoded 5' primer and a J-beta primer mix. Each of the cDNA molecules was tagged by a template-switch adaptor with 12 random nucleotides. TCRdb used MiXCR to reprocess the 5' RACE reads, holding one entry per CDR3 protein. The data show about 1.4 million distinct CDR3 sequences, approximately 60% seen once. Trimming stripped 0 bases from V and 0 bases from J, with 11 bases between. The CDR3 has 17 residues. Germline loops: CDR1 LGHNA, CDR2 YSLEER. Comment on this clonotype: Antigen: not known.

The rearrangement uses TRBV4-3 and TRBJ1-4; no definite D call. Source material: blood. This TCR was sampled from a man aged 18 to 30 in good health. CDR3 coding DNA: TGCGCCAGCAGCCAAGAATCCGGGATTGCAACTAATGAAAAACTGTTTTTT. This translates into CASSQESGIATNEKLFF.